The sequence of this T cell receptor beta chain was determined in a study of T cells after yellow fever vaccination. Across the study: Fractions containing few cells were prepared with SMART-Seq v4 Ultra Low Input.

The table lists this clonotype with a few counts. Its specificity is not known. Making TCR cDNA involved 5'RACE template switching, which added UMIs and a universal primer site. MiXCR, applied by TCRdb to the 5' RACE reads, yields one record per CDR3 protein. The sample has around 320,000 distinct CDR3 sequences, approximately 10% seen once. Whole-study findings and limits: Peaking faster, on day 5 versus 15, the secondary response was nonetheless weaker. Subsequent to the booster, the majority of primary-vaccination clones reappeared (roughly 96% CD4, about 90% CD8).

The CDR3 contains 15 residues. Germline CDR1 and CDR2: SGDLS and YYNGEE. Trimming pared 0 bases from V and 2 bases from J, leaving 11 bases between. The rearrangement uses TRBV9 and TRBJ2-5; D may correspond to TRBD1 or TRBD2 (6 bases each). The material sequenced was CD4+ T cells sorted from PBMCs, taken 5 days after the yellow fever booster vaccination. The origin of this receptor is a young man who received the YFV17D yellow fever vaccine. The CDR3 spells CASSVGRGEQETQYF. CDR3 DNA: TGTGCCAGCAGCGTAGGGAGGGGGGAGCAAGAGACCCAGTACTTC.